This T cell receptor (beta chain) was identified in a study of T cells in Graves' hyperthyroidism and ophthalmopathy. From RNA transcripts, TCR beta CDR3 regions were amplified. The HTBI primer set served for first-round RT-PCR of the TCR CDR3. TCRdb re-called the multiplex PCR reads through MiXCR, storing one row per CDR3 protein. Of roughly 500,000 distinct CDR3 sequences listed, 46% are singletons. The CDR3 contains 13 residues. Germline lookup yields CDR1 SNHLY and CDR2 FYNNEI. Deletions cut 6 bases from V and 14 bases from J, with 17 bases between. General observations from the study: Progression to ophthalmopathy was predicted a median of approximately seven months early. Also found in blood were most expanded thyroid clonotypes above 0.001.

Remarks on this clonotype: As yet, its antigen is unknown.

Uncontrolled infections, other autoimmune diseases, pregnancy or lactation led to exclusion of patients. Diagnosis rested on symptoms, serum thyroxine and TRAb, thyroid ultrasound, and orbital computed tomography. The receptor was derived from an adult woman with Graves' disease, either hyperthyroidism or ophthalmopathy (not recorded which). The sample consisted of peripheral blood or thyroid tissue (not recorded which). The V call is TRBV2, the J call TRBJ1-6, with D uncertain. The CDR3 nucleotides are TGTGCCAGCAGCCAAGGAGACCGAAGGGCCCTCCACTTT. Encoded protein: CASSQGDRRALHF.